Sequencing of this T cell receptor beta chain was carried out in a study of blood T cell repertoires in COVID-19. In the study overall: Whether acute or convalescent, the COVID-19 samples came from the United States, Italy and Spain. Sources were T cells, B-cell-depleted T cells, or PBMCs; the material itself was cDNA or gDNA.

The ends were cut back, 5 bases at V and 4 bases at J, with 14 bases in the middle. From germline, CDR1 is KGHDR and CDR2 SFDVKD. The CDR3 has 15 amino acids. Libraries were prepared by immunoSEQ multiplex PCR; TCRdb keeps only in-frame clonotypes and omits some of them. The profile shows more than 65,000 clones, roughly 80% of them singletons. The receptor was isolated from a woman over 75 with acute or convalescent COVID-19. V and J are TRBV24-1 and TRBJ1-5; D perhaps matches TRBD1 (6 bases). Input material: peripheral blood. The DNA for the CDR3 is TGTGCCACCAGTGGTGCCGGGACACTAAATCAGCCCCAGCATTTT. Its protein is CATSGAGTLNQPQHF.